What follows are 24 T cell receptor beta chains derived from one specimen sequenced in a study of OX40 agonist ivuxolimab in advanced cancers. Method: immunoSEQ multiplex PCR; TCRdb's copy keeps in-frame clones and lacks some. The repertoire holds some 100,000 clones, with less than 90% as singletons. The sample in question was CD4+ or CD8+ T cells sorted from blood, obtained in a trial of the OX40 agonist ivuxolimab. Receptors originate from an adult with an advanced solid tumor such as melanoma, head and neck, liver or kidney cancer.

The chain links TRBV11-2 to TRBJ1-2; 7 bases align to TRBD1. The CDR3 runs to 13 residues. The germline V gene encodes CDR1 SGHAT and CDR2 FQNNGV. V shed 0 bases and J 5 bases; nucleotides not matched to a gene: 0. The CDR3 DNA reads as TGTGCCAGCAGCTTAGACAGGGGGTATGGCTACACCTTC. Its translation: CASSLDRGYGYTF.

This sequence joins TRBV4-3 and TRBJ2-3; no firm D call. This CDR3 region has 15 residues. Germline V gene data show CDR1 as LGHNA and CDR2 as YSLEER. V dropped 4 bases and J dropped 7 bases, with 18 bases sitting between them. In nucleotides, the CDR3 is TGCGCCAGCAGCCCCCAAGAGACCTCCGTCCATACGCAGTATTTT. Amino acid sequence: CASSPQETSVHTQYF.

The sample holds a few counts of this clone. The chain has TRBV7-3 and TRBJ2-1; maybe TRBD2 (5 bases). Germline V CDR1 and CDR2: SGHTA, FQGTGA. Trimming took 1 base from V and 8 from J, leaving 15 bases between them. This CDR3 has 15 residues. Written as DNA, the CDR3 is TGTGCCAGCAGCTTAAGTCCCGGAGGATGGGATGAGCAGTTCTTC. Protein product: CASSLSPGGWDEQFF.

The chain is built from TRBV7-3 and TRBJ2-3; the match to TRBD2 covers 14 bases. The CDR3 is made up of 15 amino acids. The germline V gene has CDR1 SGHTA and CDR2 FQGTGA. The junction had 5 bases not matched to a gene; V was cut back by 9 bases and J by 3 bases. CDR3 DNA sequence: TGTGCCAGTGGACTAGCGGGAGGAATGACAGATACGCAGTATTTT. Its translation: CASGLAGGMTDTQYF.

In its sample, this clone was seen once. The CDR3 region has the DNA TGTGCCAGCAGCCCCCGGGACAGCTACTATGGCTACACCTTC. It translates to CASSPRDSYYGYTF. This sequence joins TRBV7-8 and TRBJ1-2; 7 bases fit TRBD1. Per germline, CDR1 SGHVS and CDR2 FQNEAQ. With V trimmed by 5 bases and J by 3 bases, 6 bases remained unmatched. CDR3 length: 14 residues. Using reference TRBV7-8 and TRBJ1-2 for the parts outside the CDR3, the full variable domain is GAGVSQSPRYKVAKRGQDVALRCDPISGHVSLFWYQQALGQGPEFLTYFQNEAQLDKSGLPSDRFFAERPEGSVSTLKIQRTQQEDSAVYLCASSPRDSYYGYTFGSGTRLTVV.

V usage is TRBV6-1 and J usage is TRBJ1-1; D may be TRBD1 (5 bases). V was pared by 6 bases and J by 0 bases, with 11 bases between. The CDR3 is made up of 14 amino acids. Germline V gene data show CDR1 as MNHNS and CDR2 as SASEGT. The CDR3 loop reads CASRGGSLNTEAFF. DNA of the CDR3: TGTGCCAGCAGGGGGGGAAGCCTGAACACTGAAGCTTTCTTT.

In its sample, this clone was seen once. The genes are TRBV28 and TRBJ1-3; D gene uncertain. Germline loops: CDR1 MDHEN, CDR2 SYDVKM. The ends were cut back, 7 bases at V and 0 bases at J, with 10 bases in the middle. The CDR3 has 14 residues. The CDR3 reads CASTLGSSGNTIYF. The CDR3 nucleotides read TGTGCCAGCACCCTAGGGTCCTCTGGAAACACCATATATTTT.

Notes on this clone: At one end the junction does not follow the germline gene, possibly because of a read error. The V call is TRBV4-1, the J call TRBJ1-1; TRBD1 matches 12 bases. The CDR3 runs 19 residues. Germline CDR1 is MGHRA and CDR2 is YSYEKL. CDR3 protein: CASSQVRDRGLKRGTEAFF. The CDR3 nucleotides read TGCGCCAGCAGTCAAGTCCGGGACAGGGGGCTAAAGAGGGGCACTGAAGCTTTCTTT.

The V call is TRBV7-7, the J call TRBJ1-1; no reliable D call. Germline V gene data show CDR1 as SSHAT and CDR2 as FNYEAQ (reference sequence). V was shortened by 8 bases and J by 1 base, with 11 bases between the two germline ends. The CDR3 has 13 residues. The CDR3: CASPKEANTEAFF. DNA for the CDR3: TGTGCCAGCCCCAAAGAGGCGAACACTGAAGCTTTCTTT.

The CDR3 loop is CASSPRLLSGNTIYF. The CDR3 nucleotides are TGTGCCAGCAGCCCCCGACTCCTCTCTGGAAACACCATATATTTT. The V and J genes are TRBV28 and TRBJ1-3; D is unresolved. Germline V gene data show CDR1 as MDHEN and CDR2 as SYDVKM. The CDR3 is made up of 15 amino acids. Trimming removed 6 bases from V and 0 bases from J, with 12 bases in between.

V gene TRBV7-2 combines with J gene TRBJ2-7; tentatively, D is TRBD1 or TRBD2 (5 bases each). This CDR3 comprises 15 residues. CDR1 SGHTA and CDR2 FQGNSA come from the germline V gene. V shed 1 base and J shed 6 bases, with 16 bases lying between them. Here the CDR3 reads CASSLVMAGSSEQYF. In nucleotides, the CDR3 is TGTGCCAGCAGCTTAGTAATGGCAGGGAGTTCCGAGCAGTACTTC.

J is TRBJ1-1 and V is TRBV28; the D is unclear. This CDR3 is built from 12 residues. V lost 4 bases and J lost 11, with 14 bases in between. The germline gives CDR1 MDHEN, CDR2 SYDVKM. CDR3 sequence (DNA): TGTGCCAGCAGTTACCATCGGATTTCTGCTTTCTTT. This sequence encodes CASSYHRISAFF.

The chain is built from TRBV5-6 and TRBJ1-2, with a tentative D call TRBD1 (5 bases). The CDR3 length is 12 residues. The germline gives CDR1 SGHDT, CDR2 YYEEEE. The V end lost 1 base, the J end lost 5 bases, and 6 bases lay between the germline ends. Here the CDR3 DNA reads TGTGCCAGCAGCTTGACAGGATATGGCTACACCTTC. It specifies CASSLTGYGYTF.

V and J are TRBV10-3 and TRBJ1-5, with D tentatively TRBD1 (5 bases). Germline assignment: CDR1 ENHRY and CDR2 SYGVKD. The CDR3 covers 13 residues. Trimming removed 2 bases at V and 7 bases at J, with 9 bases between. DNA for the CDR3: TGTGCCATCAGTGAGGATGGGGACCAGCCCCAGCATTTT. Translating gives CAISEDGDQPQHF.

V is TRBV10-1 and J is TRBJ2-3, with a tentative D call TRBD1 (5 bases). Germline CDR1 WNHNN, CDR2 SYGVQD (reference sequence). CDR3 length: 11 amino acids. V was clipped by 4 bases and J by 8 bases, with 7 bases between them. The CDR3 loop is CASSGGGTQYF. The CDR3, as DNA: TGCGCCAGCAGTGGGGGCGGTACGCAGTATTTT.

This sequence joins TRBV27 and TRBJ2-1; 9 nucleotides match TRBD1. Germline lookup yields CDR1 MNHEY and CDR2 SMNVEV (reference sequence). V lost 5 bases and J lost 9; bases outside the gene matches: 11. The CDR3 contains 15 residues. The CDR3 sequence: CASSPWTGAGGEQFF. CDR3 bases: TGTGCCAGCAGTCCTTGGACAGGGGCCGGTGGTGAGCAGTTCTTC.

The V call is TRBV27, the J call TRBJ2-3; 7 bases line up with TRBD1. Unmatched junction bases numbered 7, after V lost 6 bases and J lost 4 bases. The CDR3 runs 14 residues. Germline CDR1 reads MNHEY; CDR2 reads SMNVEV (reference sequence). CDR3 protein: CASRFRGWSDTQYF. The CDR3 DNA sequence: TGTGCCAGCAGGTTCAGGGGGTGGTCAGATACGCAGTATTTT.

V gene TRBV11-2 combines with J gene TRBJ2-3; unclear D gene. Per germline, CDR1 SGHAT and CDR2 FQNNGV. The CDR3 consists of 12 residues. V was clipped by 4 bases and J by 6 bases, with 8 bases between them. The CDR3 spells CASSSFWDTQYF. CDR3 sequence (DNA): TGTGCCAGCAGCTCATTTTGGGATACGCAGTATTTT.

The CDR3 bases are TGTGCCAGCAGCTTGGGAACAGGGGGCTATGGCTACACCTTC. As protein: CASSLGTGGYGYTF. The chain employs TRBV5-8 and TRBJ1-2, with TRBD1 matching over 8 bases. This CDR3 spans 14 amino acids. After removal of 0 bases from V and 4 bases from J, the junction contained 2 bases not matched to a gene. Looked up from germline, CDR1 is SGHTS and CDR2 is YDEGEE.

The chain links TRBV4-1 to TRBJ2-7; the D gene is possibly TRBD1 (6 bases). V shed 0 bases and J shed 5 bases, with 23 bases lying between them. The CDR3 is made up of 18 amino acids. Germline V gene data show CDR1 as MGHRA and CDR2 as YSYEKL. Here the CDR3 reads CASSQDLRRDTRGNEQYF. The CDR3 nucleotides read TGCGCCAGCAGCCAAGACCTACGCCGGGACACCCGAGGAAACGAGCAGTACTTC.

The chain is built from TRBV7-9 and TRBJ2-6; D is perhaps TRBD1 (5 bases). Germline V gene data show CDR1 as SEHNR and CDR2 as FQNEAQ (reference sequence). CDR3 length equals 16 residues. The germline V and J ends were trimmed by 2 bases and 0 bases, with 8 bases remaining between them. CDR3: CASSLTRASGANVLTF. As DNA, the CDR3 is TGTGCCAGCAGCTTAACCAGGGCCTCTGGGGCCAACGTCCTGACTTTC.

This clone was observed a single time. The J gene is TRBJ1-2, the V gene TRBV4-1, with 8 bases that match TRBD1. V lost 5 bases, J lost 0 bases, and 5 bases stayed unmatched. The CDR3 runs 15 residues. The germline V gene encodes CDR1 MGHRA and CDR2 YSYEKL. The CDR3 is CASSLIQGANYGYTF. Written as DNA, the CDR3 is TGCGCCAGCAGCTTAATACAGGGGGCTAACTATGGCTACACCTTC.

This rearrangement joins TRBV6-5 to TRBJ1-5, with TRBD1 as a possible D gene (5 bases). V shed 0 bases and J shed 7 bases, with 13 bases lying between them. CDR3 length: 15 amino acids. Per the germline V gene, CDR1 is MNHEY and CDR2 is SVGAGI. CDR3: CASSYSQGPGQPQHF. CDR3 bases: TGTGCCAGCAGTTACTCCCAGGGCCCGGGCCAGCCCCAGCATTTT.

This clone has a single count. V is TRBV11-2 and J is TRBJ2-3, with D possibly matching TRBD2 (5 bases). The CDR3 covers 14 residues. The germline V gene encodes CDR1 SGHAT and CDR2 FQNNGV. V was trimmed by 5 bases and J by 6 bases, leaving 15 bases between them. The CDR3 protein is CASSVLGVGDTQYF. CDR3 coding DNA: TGTGCCAGCAGCGTGCTCGGGGTCGGGGATACGCAGTATTTT.